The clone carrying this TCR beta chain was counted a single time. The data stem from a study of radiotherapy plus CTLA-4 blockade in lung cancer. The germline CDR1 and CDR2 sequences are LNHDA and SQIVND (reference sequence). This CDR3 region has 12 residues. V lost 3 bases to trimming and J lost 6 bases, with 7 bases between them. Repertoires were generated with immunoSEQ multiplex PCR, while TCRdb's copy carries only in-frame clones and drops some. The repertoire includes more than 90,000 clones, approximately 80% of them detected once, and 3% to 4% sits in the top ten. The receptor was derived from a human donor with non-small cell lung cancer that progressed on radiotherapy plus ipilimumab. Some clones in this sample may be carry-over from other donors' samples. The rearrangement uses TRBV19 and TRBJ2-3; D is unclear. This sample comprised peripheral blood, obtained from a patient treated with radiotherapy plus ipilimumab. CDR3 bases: TGTGCCAGTAGTATCGGGCAGGATACGCAGTATTTT. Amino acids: CASSIGQDTQYF. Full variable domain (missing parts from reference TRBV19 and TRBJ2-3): DGGITQSPKYLFRKEGQNVTLSCEQNLNHDAMYWYRQDPGQGLRLIYYSQIVNDFQKGDIAEGYSVSREKKESFPLTVTSAQKNPTAFYLCASSIGQDTQYFGPGTRLTVL.